This T cell receptor beta chain appears in the sequencing data of a study of siplizumab effects on memory and regulatory T cells (dated by TCRdb to the late 2010s). About the investigation overall: The effect of the anti-CD2 antibody siplizumab on alloreactive T-cell subsets was examined in allogeneic mixed lymphocyte reactions constructed from human PBMCs.

Sorted unstimulated T cells and proliferating T cells recovered from mixed lymphocyte reactions underwent TCRbeta CDR3 sequencing. Fresh whole blood from roughly nine HLA-typed healthy donors was used as the source from which PBMCs were isolated. The library was built by means of the immunoSEQ multiplex PCR assay. The deep sequencing platform assayed roughly 10^5 TCR templates per sample. Genomic DNA extracted from sorted T cells was used for TCRbeta CDR3 sequencing. The authors processed their data as follows. The R programming language was used for the clonal analysis of the TCRbeta CDR3 data. Alloreactive CD4+ and CD8+ clones were identified by comparing unstimulated samples to CFSE-low samples taken after the reaction. Alloreactive CD4+ clones were assigned to regulatory or non-regulatory origin by matching sequences to sorted unstimulated Treg and non-Treg repertoires. Held by TCRdb, this immuneACCESS table contains in-frame sequences only and omits some clones. Under half of the omission traces to an unresolved V gene where checked; the cause of the rest is unknown. The DNA was the basis for D and trimming; V, J and clone size are from that table. This sample is represented by more than 85,000 clones; more than 85% of them were singletons. The top ten clonotypes cover approximately 2.7% of the sample.

Paper-wide results and their limitations: Compared with memory T cells, unstimulated naive T cells appeared more diverse, and naive cells seemed to make a substantial contribution to the alloresponse. In reactions with siplizumab, an average of roughly 70% of mappable alloreactive CD4+ clones were Treg-derived, compared with 25% to 30% in control reactions. For roughly 80-97% of proliferating CD4+ or CD8+ clones, no naive or memory phenotype could be assigned. Whether proliferating Tregs from siplizumab cultures actually had suppressive function was not functionally confirmed. Siplizumab significantly lowered the cumulative frequency of alloreactive sequences that could be traced to unstimulated CD4+ memory T cells. Sequences below about 10^-5 frequency were poorly captured, so only a minor fraction of alloreactive clones could be mapped to unstimulated subsets.

This clone was detected only once. Its recognized antigen is unknown. Base qualities are not recorded, but no much larger clone differs from it by a single base. Clipping removes 10 bases from V and 4 bases from J, with 9 as the unmatched junction base count. The CDR3 sequence holds 14 residues, the cysteine and phenylalanine included. Only the CDR3 region is kept as DNA, spanning 42 bases read in frame from base 1. CDR1 MDHEN and CDR2 SYDVKM are derived from the germline V gene. The sequence is built from TRBV28 and TRBJ1-2; TRBD1 lines up with 10 middle nucleotides. Sample: CD4+ T cells sorted from blood. This clonotype was obtained from a human donor in good health. Some clones in this sample may be carry-over from other donors' samples. The nucleotide sequence is TGTGCCATCCCTCGACAGGGGGCTTCCTATGGCTACACCTTC. The encoded protein is CAIPRQGASYGYTF.